This T cell receptor beta chain was identified during a study of control samples from healthy donors and cancer patients. Measured with immunoSEQ multiplex PCR; TCRdb has only the in-frame clones, and not every one. The sample shows roughly 120,000 clones, approximately 90% of them seen only once. V shed 5 bases, J shed 6 bases, and the junction held 8 bases outside the gene matches. The V gene's germline CDR1 is SGHTA and CDR2 FQGNSA. This CDR3 spans 14 amino acids. The gene calls are TRBV7-2 and TRBJ2-7; 9 bases match TRBD2. Sequencing was carried out using blood. This sequence originates from a woman aged 18-30 years in good health. The CDR3 reads CASSPRRTSAEQYF. CDR3 DNA: TGTGCCAGCAGCCCCCGCCGGACTAGCGCCGAGCAGTACTTC.